This T cell receptor beta chain was identified in a study of cytomegalovirus exposure and HLA in healthy donors. Study-wide findings and caveats: According to the study, roughly 180 TCR beta chains were cytomegalovirus-associated.

Primers: 60 Vbeta forward and 13 Jbeta reverse. The method was immunoSEQ multiplex PCR; TCRdb's version includes in-frame clones alone and lacks a portion of them. The sample records about 150,000 clones, roughly 75% being singletons. All donors participated as healthy donors of bone marrow. To note about this clone: Its antigen is not known.

Sequencing was carried out using PBMCs. The TCR originated in a man aged 30 to 39 in good health.

CDR3 residues: CASSLGLAGTYEQYF. As DNA, the CDR3 is TGTGCCAGCTCACTCGGACTAGCGGGAACCTACGAGCAGTACTTC. The chain links TRBV18 to TRBJ2-7, with 12 bases fitting TRBD2. The CDR3 sequence is 15 residues long. The junction had 3 bases not matched to a gene; V was cut back by 4 bases and J by 2 bases. Germline CDR1 is KGHSH and CDR2 is LQKENI.